These 4 T cell receptor beta chains originate from one sample sequenced in a study of blood T cell repertoires in COVID-19. Only in-frame clones appear in the TCRdb table, and some are missing; sequencing was by immunoSEQ multiplex PCR. The repertoire holds about 76,000 clones, with 85% as singletons. Material: peripheral blood. All receptors derive from a man aged 45 to 65 with COVID-19, enrolled during active disease.

This chain links TRBV28 with TRBJ1-2; 8 nucleotides match TRBD1. With 4 bases clipped from V and 8 bases from J, the junction kept 9 bases outside the gene matches. This CDR3 contains 14 residues. The V gene's germline CDR1 is MDHEN and CDR2 SYDVKM. Here the CDR3 DNA reads TGTGCCAGCAGTTCATCGGGACAGGCAAGAGGCTACACCTTC. It translates to CASSSSGQARGYTF.

This chain uses TRBV5-1 with TRBJ2-5; the match to TRBD2 covers 10 bases. The CDR3 totals 14 residues. Germline CDR1 is SGHRS and CDR2 is YFSETQ. J gave up 4 bases and V 4 bases, and 4 bases lay outside the gene matches. The CDR3 here is CASSVTSGVETQYF. The CDR3 DNA reads TGCGCCAGCAGCGTTACTAGCGGGGTAGAGACCCAGTACTTC. Full variable domain (remainder filled in from reference TRBV5-1 and TRBJ2-5): KAGVTQTPRYLIKTRGQQVTLSCSPISGHRSVSWYQQTPGQGLQFLFEYFSETQRNKGNFPGRFSGRQFSNSRSEMNVSTLELGDSALYLCASSVTSGVETQYFGPGTRLLVL.

The genes are TRBV28 and TRBJ2-3; 8 nucleotides align to TRBD2. The V segment lost 5 bases and the J segment 8 bases; nucleotides outside the gene matches: 18. The CDR3 has 17 amino acids. CDR1 is MDHEN and CDR2 is SYDVKM in the germline V gene. The chain's CDR3 is CASSPSMGVTGTSTQYF. The CDR3 DNA is TGTGCCAGCAGTCCCAGTATGGGGGTCACCGGGACTAGTACGCAGTATTTT.

The chain is built from TRBV20-1 and TRBJ2-7; 7 nucleotides agree with TRBD2. Unmatched junction bases numbered 5, after V lost 3 bases and J lost 0 bases. Looked up from germline, CDR1 is DFQATT and CDR2 is SNEGSKA (reference sequence). The CDR3 sequence is 14 residues long. CDR3 residues: CSASGGENSYEQYF. CDR3 in DNA: TGCAGTGCTAGTGGGGGGGAAAACTCCTACGAGCAGTACTTC.